The rows below give T cell receptor beta chains drawn from one sample of a study of blood T cells in healthy people across ages. Using its own MiXCR run on the 5' RACE reads, TCRdb lists one record per CDR3 protein. This sample has around 870,000 distinct CDR3 sequences, with 25% to 30% found just once. Sequences were obtained from blood. Source of these receptors: a woman of 80 years or more in good health. CDR3s include the opening cysteine and the closing phenylalanine or tryptophan. Fields, in order: clone size, V gene, D gene, J gene, CDR3 DNA, CDR3 protein. A D gene is named only where the DNA matches it firmly. Size is omitted from some rows. Given values are once, few, many or a class for expanded clones.

-	TRBV4-2	TRBD2	TRBJ2-3	TGTGCCAGCAGCCAAGGAACGGCGGGGGGGCAAAATACGCAGTATTTT	CASSQGTAGGQNTQYF
-	TRBV7-9	-	TRBJ1-1	TGTGCCAGCAGCTTAGGGTTGAGCACGAGATCCACTGAAGTTTTCTTT	CASSLGLSTRSTEVFF
many	TRBV9	-	TRBJ2-1	TGTGCCAGCAGCGTAGTAGGAGGGGGAGCTAATTACAATGAGCAGTTCTTC	CASSVVGGGANYNEQFF
few	TRBV4-3	-	TRBJ2-1	TGCGCCAGCAGCCAAGAATTTTATAGCACGTACAATGAGCAGTTCTTC	CASSQEFYSTYNEQFF
-	TRBV13	-	TRBJ2-3	TGTGCCAGCAGCTTAAAAGGGGAGGCTAGCACAGATACACAGTATTTT	CASSLKGEASTDTQYF
many	TRBV6-2/TRBV6-3	TRBD1	TRBJ2-3	TGTGCCAGCAGTTATTCAGGGGGCTCAGATACGCAGTATTTT	CASSYSGGSDTQYF
-	TRBV3-1	-	TRBJ2-4	TGTGCCAGCAGCCAAGTAGACATTCAGTACTTC	CASSQVDIQYF
few	TRBV5-1	-	TRBJ1-1	TGCGCCAGCAGCTTAAGGGGGGCTGAAGCTTTCTTT	CASSLRGAEAFF
many	TRBV7-2	-	TRBJ2-7	TGTGCCAGCAGCTTAGCGCTCGAGCAGTACTTC	CASSLALEQYF
-	TRBV7-2	-	TRBJ2-7	TGTGCCAGTAGCCCCTCCCCGACCTACGAGCAGTACTTC	CASSPSPTYEQYF
many	TRBV5-8	-	TRBJ2-1	TGTGCCAGCAGCTTGGTAGGTTTCGACAATGAGCAGTTCTTC	CASSLVGFDNEQFF
-	TRBV20-1	-	TRBJ1-5	TGCAGTGCGGTACAGTATAGCAATCAGCCCCAGCATTTT	CSAVQYSNQPQHF
-	TRBV29-1	TRBD1	TRBJ2-7	TGCAGCGTATGGGGGACAGGGTTCTCCTACGAGCAGTACTTC	CSVWGTGFSYEQYF
many	TRBV7-9	-	TRBJ2-5	TGTGCCAGCAGCTTAGTCCCCTTCGGGCAGTACTTC	CASSLVPFGQYF
-	TRBV25-1	-	TRBJ1-2	TGTGCCAGCAGCCGAAAGAAGGGACTAGGCCTTTGTGGCTACACTTTC	CASSRKKGLGLCGYTF
many	TRBV7-9	TRBD1	TRBJ2-3	TGTGCCAGCAGCCTTACAGGGGGCCAACGCACAGATACGCAGTATTTT	CASSLTGGQRTDTQYF
-	TRBV2	-	TRBJ2-7	TGTGCCAGCAGCGGACAGTCAGGCTACGAGCAGTACTTC	CASSGQSGYEQYF
few	TRBV20-1	TRBD1	TRBJ1-4	TGCAGTGCTAGAGATCGGACAGGGAAAAGCGAAAAACTGTTTTTT	CSARDRTGKSEKLFF
many	TRBV6-2/TRBV6-3	-	TRBJ2-5	TGTGCCAGCCGGAGCGGATCGCAAGAGACCCAGTACTTC	CASRSGSQETQYF
-	TRBV4-1	TRBD1	TRBJ1-4	TGCGCCAGCAGCCAAGCCGGGACAGGGTTTAATGAAAAACTGTTTTTT	CASSQAGTGFNEKLFF
-	TRBV7-9	TRBD2	TRBJ2-5	TGTGCCAGCAGCCGCGGGATTAGCGGGGGAGAGACCCAGTACTTC	CASSRGISGGETQYF
many	TRBV20-1	-	TRBJ1-2	TGCAGTGCTAGAGACAGGGTGACTAGCTATGGCTACACCTTC	CSARDRVTSYGYTF
-	TRBV6-2/TRBV6-3	-	TRBJ1-1	TGTGCCAGCAGTTGGACTCCGAGGACTGAAGCTTTCTTT	CASSWTPRTEAFF
many	TRBV6-5	TRBD2	TRBJ2-7	TGTGCCAGCAGTTACTGGGGCGGGGGTGGGTACGAGCAGTACTTC	CASSYWGGGGYEQYF
many	TRBV5-1	TRBD1	TRBJ2-1	TGCGCCAGCACCCGGGACAGGGATTTGAGTGAGCAGTTCTTC	CASTRDRDLSEQFF
-	TRBV2	-	TRBJ1-1	TGTGCCAGCAGTCGACACGTTAACACTGAAGCTTTCTTT	CASSRHVNTEAFF
many	TRBV29-1	-	TRBJ2-1	TGCAGCGTTGAAAAACAGGGCTTTGAGCAGTTCTTC	CSVEKQGFEQFF
many	TRBV2	TRBD1	TRBJ1-6	TGTGCCAGCATGAGGGACAGGGAAGGTCGTTCACCCCTCCACTTT	CASMRDREGRSPLHF
many	TRBV10-1	-	TRBJ2-1	TGCGCCAGCAGTGAGTGGGGGAGCGGCAATGAGCAGTTCTTC	CASSEWGSGNEQFF
few	TRBV6-2/TRBV6-3	TRBD2	TRBJ2-5	TGTGCCAGCAGCCAATCTATCGGGAGGGGTAAGAGAGAGACCCAGTACTTC	CASSQSIGRGKRETQYF
many	TRBV14	-	TRBJ1-4	TGTGCCAGCAGTGTCACGCAGTTTACTGAAAAACTGTTTTTT	CASSVTQFTEKLFF
few	TRBV6-2/TRBV6-3	-	TRBJ1-6	TGTGCCAGCAGTTACGGTAGGGGAACGTCTTCACCCCTCCACTTT	CASSYGRGTSSPLHF
many	TRBV6-6	-	TRBJ2-5	TGTGCCAGCAGTTACTCGACTAGTCGGACGAGGGGAGAGACCCAGTACTTC	CASSYSTSRTRGETQYF
many	TRBV10-3	-	TRBJ2-5	TGTGCCATCAGTATTACAGGCCTGGGGGAGACCCAGTACTTC	CAISITGLGETQYF
-	TRBV28	TRBD1	TRBJ1-2	TGTGCCAGCAGTTTATTCGGCCGACCCCGGGACAGGGGGCCCGACTATGGCTACACCTTC	CASSLFGRPRDRGPDYGYTF
-	TRBV7-2	-	TRBJ1-5	TGTGCCAGCAGCTCTGAGGTGGAACAGCCCCAGCATTTT	CASSSEVEQPQHF
few	TRBV20-1	-	TRBJ1-5	TGCAGTGCTAGAGTCCCGGGCGGAAGCAATCAGCCCCAGCATTTT	CSARVPGGSNQPQHF
-	TRBV4-3	-	TRBJ1-1	TGCGCCAGCAGCCAAGATACAGGGAACACTGAAGCTTTCTTT	CASSQDTGNTEAFF
few	TRBV3-1	-	TRBJ2-1	TGTGCCAGCAGGCACGCCCGACGGGGGGAGCAGTTCTTC	CASRHARRGEQFF
many	TRBV28	-	TRBJ2-3	TGTGCCAGCAGTCCGATCCCCTCCTGGACAGATACGCAGTATTTT	CASSPIPSWTDTQYF
-	TRBV7-9	TRBD1	TRBJ2-2	TGTGCCAGTCGGGACAGGGCTGGCACCGGGGAGCTGTTTTTT	CASRDRAGTGELFF
-	TRBV9	TRBD1	TRBJ1-1	TGTGCCAGCAGCGTCCGGGACAGTTACACTGAAGCTTTCTTT	CASSVRDSYTEAFF